Sequencing of this TCR beta chain was carried out in a study of cytomegalovirus exposure and HLA in healthy donors. Study-level background: In a previous analysis, nearly 120 million unique TCR beta sequences were found from roughly 180 million T cells. Some 80 million unique TCRs from HLA-typed donors were held in an early data release. Overall study results and limits: While the bulk of TCR sequences proved rare, some public TCRs turned up in many donors. For TCR beta chains, V- and J-gene trimming was later linked to a missense DCLRE1C variant.

About this clone itself: Its antigen is unknown.

The PCR contained 60 Vbeta and 13 Jbeta primers. Sequencing was performed with immunoSEQ multiplex PCR; in TCRdb, only in-frame clones are kept and a portion is missing. The sample lists about 140,000 clones, over 70% seen once, with around 3% in the top ten. The V gene's germline CDR1 is LNHDA and CDR2 SQIVND (reference sequence). The CDR3 is 17 amino acids. The V and J ends lost 6 bases and 0 bases respectively, with 18 bases between them. The clonotype was recovered from a male donor in good health and CMV-seronegative. The sample taken for sequencing was PBMCs. This chain joins TRBV19 and TRBJ1-5; possible D gene TRBD1, 6 bases. The CDR3 nucleotides read TGTGCCAGTAGCCCCGCCCGGGGGGCTTATAGCAATCAGCCCCAGCATTTT. It encodes CASSPARGAYSNQPQHF.